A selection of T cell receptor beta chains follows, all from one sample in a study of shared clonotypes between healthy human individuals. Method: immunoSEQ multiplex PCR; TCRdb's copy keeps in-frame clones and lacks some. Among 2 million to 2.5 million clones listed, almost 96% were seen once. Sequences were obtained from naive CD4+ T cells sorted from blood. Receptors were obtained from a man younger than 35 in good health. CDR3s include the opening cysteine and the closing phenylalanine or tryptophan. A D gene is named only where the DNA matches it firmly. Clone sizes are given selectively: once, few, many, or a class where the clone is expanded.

CDR3 protein: CASSQTSGVTDTQYF; CDR3 DNA: TGTGCCAGCAGCCAAACTAGCGGAGTCACAGATACGCAGTATTTT; D gene: TRBD2; J gene: TRBJ2-3; clone size: NA; V gene: TRBV7-3
CDR3 protein: CASSRSAGELFF; CDR3 DNA: TGTGCCAGCAGCCGCTCGGCCGGGGAGCTGTTTTTT; D gene: NA; J gene: TRBJ2-2; clone size: NA; V gene: TRBV11-3
CDR3 protein: CASRTVQAYEQYF; CDR3 DNA: TGTGCCAGCAGGACCGTCCAGGCGTACGAGCAGTACTTC; D gene: NA; J gene: TRBJ2-7; clone size: NA; V gene: TRBV7-3
CDR3 protein: CASSPGYMNTEAFF; CDR3 DNA: TGTGCCAGCAGCCCCGGATACATGAACACTGAAGCTTTCTTT; D gene: NA; J gene: TRBJ1-1; clone size: NA; V gene: TRBV7-2
CDR3 protein: CASSLDGVNSPLHF; CDR3 DNA: TGCGCCAGCAGCTTGGATGGAGTTAATTCACCCCTCCACTTT; D gene: NA; J gene: TRBJ1-6; clone size: NA; V gene: TRBV5-1
CDR3 protein: CASSLGLGENTF; CDR3 DNA: TGTGCCAGCAGCTTGGGTTTAGGTGAAAACACCTTC; D gene: NA; J gene: TRBJ1-2; clone size: NA; V gene: TRBV7-9
CDR3 protein: CASSLVLTGENIQYF; CDR3 DNA: TGTGCCAGCTCACTAGTCCTGACAGGGGAAAACATTCAGTACTTC; D gene: TRBD1; J gene: TRBJ2-4; clone size: NA; V gene: TRBV18
CDR3 protein: CAISDGEGNTIYF; CDR3 DNA: TGTGCCATCAGTGATGGGGAAGGAAACACCATATATTTT; D gene: NA; J gene: TRBJ1-3; clone size: NA; V gene: TRBV10-3
CDR3 protein: CASSARDRGPYEQYF; CDR3 DNA: TGTGCCAGCAGCGCCCGGGACAGGGGCCCCTACGAGCAGTACTTC; D gene: TRBD1; J gene: TRBJ2-7; clone size: once; V gene: TRBV9
CDR3 protein: CASSFTSGPYNEQFF; CDR3 DNA: TGTGCCAGCAGCTTCACTAGCGGGCCATACAATGAGCAGTTCTTC; D gene: TRBD2; J gene: TRBJ2-1; clone size: NA; V gene: TRBV11-2
CDR3 protein: CASSPRSLVSTSEQYF; CDR3 DNA: TGTGCCAGCAGCCCCCGGTCTCTTGTTAGTACGAGCGAGCAGTACTTC; D gene: NA; J gene: TRBJ2-7; clone size: NA; V gene: TRBV7-2
CDR3 protein: CSARGDYEQYF; CDR3 DNA: TGCAGTGCTAGAGGGGATTACGAGCAGTACTTC; D gene: NA; J gene: TRBJ2-7; clone size: NA; V gene: TRBV20-1
CDR3 protein: CASSDQGVAEAFF; CDR3 DNA: TGCGCCAGCAGTGACCAGGGGGTGGCTGAAGCTTTCTTT; D gene: TRBD1; J gene: TRBJ1-1; clone size: NA; V gene: TRBV10-1
CDR3 protein: CASSFTGTGNEKLFF; CDR3 DNA: TGTGCCAGCAGTTTTACCGGGACAGGCAATGAAAAACTGTTTTTT; D gene: TRBD1; J gene: TRBJ1-4; clone size: NA; V gene: TRBV7-9
CDR3 protein: CASRDRDRAGNTIYF; CDR3 DNA: TGTGCCAGCAGGGACCGGGACAGGGCTGGAAACACCATATATTTT; D gene: TRBD1; J gene: TRBJ1-3; clone size: NA; V gene: TRBV2
CDR3 protein: CSVLKGGVNTEAFF; CDR3 DNA: TGCAGCGTACTAAAGGGTGGGGTGAACACTGAAGCTTTCTTT; D gene: NA; J gene: TRBJ1-1; clone size: NA; V gene: TRBV29-1
CDR3 protein: CASNGPGLGYTGELFF; CDR3 DNA: TGTGCCAGCAATGGCCCGGGACTAGGGTACACCGGGGAGCTGTTTTTT; D gene: TRBD2; J gene: TRBJ2-2; clone size: NA; V gene: TRBV2
CDR3 protein: CASSRTGDSISAGYTF; CDR3 DNA: TGTGCCAGCAGCCGGACAGGGGACTCAATATCTGCTGGCTACACCTTC; D gene: TRBD1; J gene: TRBJ1-2; clone size: NA; V gene: TRBV11-2
CDR3 protein: CASSYSVQGAYEQYF; CDR3 DNA: TGTGCCAGCAGTTACTCTGTTCAGGGGGCCTACGAGCAGTACTTC; D gene: TRBD1; J gene: TRBJ2-7; clone size: NA; V gene: TRBV6-5
CDR3 protein: CAWTLGSYNEQFF; CDR3 DNA: TGTGCCTGGACACTCGGCTCCTACAATGAGCAGTTCTTC; D gene: NA; J gene: TRBJ2-1; clone size: NA; V gene: TRBV30
CDR3 protein: CASSYSPASNTGELFF; CDR3 DNA: TGTGCCAGCAGTTACTCGCCAGCCTCGAACACCGGGGAGCTGTTTTTT; D gene: NA; J gene: TRBJ2-2; clone size: NA; V gene: TRBV6-5
CDR3 protein: CASSPTATGELFF; CDR3 DNA: TGTGCCAGCAGCCCGACAGCAACCGGGGAGCTGTTTTTT; D gene: NA; J gene: TRBJ2-2; clone size: once; V gene: TRBV6-5
CDR3 protein: CASTLSWGEAFF; CDR3 DNA: TGTGCCAGTACACTAAGCTGGGGTGAAGCTTTCTTT; D gene: NA; J gene: TRBJ1-1; clone size: NA; V gene: TRBV6-1
CDR3 protein: CASSPPGGTGYEQYF; CDR3 DNA: TGTGCCAGCAGCCCCCCGGGGGGGACGGGCTACGAGCAGTACTTC; D gene: TRBD2; J gene: TRBJ2-7; clone size: NA; V gene: TRBV7-9
CDR3 protein: CASSPIAGELFF; CDR3 DNA: TGTGCCAGCAGCCCCATCGCCGGGGAGCTGTTTTTT; D gene: NA; J gene: TRBJ2-2; clone size: NA; V gene: TRBV7-2
CDR3 protein: CASSLAGLRADTQYF; CDR3 DNA: TGTGCCAGCAGCTTAGCAGGGTTACGGGCAGATACGCAGTATTTT; D gene: NA; J gene: TRBJ2-3; clone size: NA; V gene: TRBV7-8
CDR3 protein: CASIGGSANYGYTF; CDR3 DNA: TGTGCCAGCATTGGGGGTTCAGCTAACTATGGCTACACCTTC; D gene: NA; J gene: TRBJ1-2; clone size: NA; V gene: TRBV6-6
CDR3 protein: CASSYDRTSYEQYF; CDR3 DNA: TGTGCCAGCAGCTACGACAGGACATCCTACGAGCAGTACTTC; D gene: NA; J gene: TRBJ2-7; clone size: NA; V gene: TRBV5-6
CDR3 protein: CASSQEILAGGYETQYF; CDR3 DNA: TGCGCCAGCAGCCAAGAGATATTAGCGGGGGGGTACGAGACCCAGTACTTC; D gene: TRBD2; J gene: TRBJ2-5; clone size: once; V gene: TRBV4-1
CDR3 protein: CASSQEETGVAYGYTF; CDR3 DNA: TGCGCCAGCAGCCAAGAGGAAACAGGGGTTGCGTATGGCTACACCTTC; D gene: TRBD1; J gene: TRBJ1-2; clone size: NA; V gene: TRBV4-1
CDR3 protein: CATGQGAAGNTIYF; CDR3 DNA: TGTGCCACCGGACAGGGGGCTGCTGGAAACACCATATATTTT; D gene: TRBD1; J gene: TRBJ1-3; clone size: NA; V gene: TRBV28
CDR3 protein: CASSPLTGGDGYTF; CDR3 DNA: TGTGCCAGCAGCCCCCTTACGGGAGGTGATGGCTACACCTTC; D gene: NA; J gene: TRBJ1-2; clone size: NA; V gene: TRBV7-8
CDR3 protein: CASSEDDRREGQETQYF; CDR3 DNA: TGCGCCAGCAGTGAGGACGATCGGCGGGAGGGCCAAGAGACCCAGTACTTC; D gene: TRBD2; J gene: TRBJ2-5; clone size: NA; V gene: TRBV10-1
CDR3 protein: CASSELPSVGNDEQFF; CDR3 DNA: TGTGCCAGCAGTGAGCTACCAAGTGTGGGTAACGATGAGCAGTTCTTC; D gene: NA; J gene: TRBJ2-1; clone size: NA; V gene: TRBV2
CDR3 protein: CSEVPLGQGTDTQYF; CDR3 DNA: TGCAGCGAAGTCCCACTCGGGCAGGGCACAGATACGCAGTATTTT; D gene: NA; J gene: TRBJ2-3; clone size: once; V gene: TRBV29-1
CDR3 protein: CASSEMGRGYYGYTF; CDR3 DNA: TGTGCCAGCAGTGAAATGGGCAGGGGATATTATGGCTACACCTTC; D gene: NA; J gene: TRBJ1-2; clone size: NA; V gene: TRBV6-1
CDR3 protein: CASSQELGQTLNNLYGYTF; CDR3 DNA: TGCGCCAGCAGCCAAGAACTAGGACAGACTCTCAATAACCTCTATGGCTACACCTTC; D gene: NA; J gene: TRBJ1-2; clone size: NA; V gene: TRBV4-1
CDR3 protein: CASSFTGTANTGELFF; CDR3 DNA: TGCGCCAGCAGCTTCACCGGGACAGCGAACACCGGGGAGCTGTTTTTT; D gene: TRBD1; J gene: TRBJ2-2; clone size: NA; V gene: TRBV5-1
CDR3 protein: CASTPRPGDTGELFF; CDR3 DNA: TGTGCCAGCACCCCCAGGCCGGGAGACACCGGGGAGCTGTTTTTT; D gene: NA; J gene: TRBJ2-2; clone size: NA; V gene: TRBV2
CDR3 protein: CASSPLLRDRGYTEAFF; CDR3 DNA: TGTGCCAGCTCACCCCTCCTCCGGGACAGGGGTTACACTGAAGCTTTCTTT; D gene: TRBD1; J gene: TRBJ1-1; clone size: NA; V gene: TRBV18
CDR3 protein: CASSDQMAGLGNEQFF; CDR3 DNA: TGTGCCAGCAGTGACCAAATGGCGGGGTTAGGCAATGAGCAGTTCTTC; D gene: NA; J gene: TRBJ2-1; clone size: NA; V gene: TRBV6-4
CDR3 protein: CACLGAGNTIYF; CDR3 DNA: TGTGCCTGCCTGGGGGCGGGAAACACCATATATTTT; D gene: NA; J gene: TRBJ1-3; clone size: once; V gene: TRBV28
CDR3 protein: CASSLRGGLNTEAFF; CDR3 DNA: TGTGCCAGCAGCTTGAGGGGGGGCTTGAACACTGAAGCTTTCTTT; D gene: NA; J gene: TRBJ1-1; clone size: NA; V gene: TRBV5-4
CDR3 protein: CASSLRQANTEAFF; CDR3 DNA: TGTGCCAGCAGCCTTCGACAGGCCAACACTGAAGCTTTCTTT; D gene: NA; J gene: TRBJ1-1; clone size: NA; V gene: TRBV7-2
CDR3 protein: CASVLGPTEAFF; CDR3 DNA: TGTGCCAGCGTACTTGGTCCCACTGAAGCTTTCTTT; D gene: NA; J gene: TRBJ1-1; clone size: NA; V gene: TRBV28
CDR3 protein: CASSYQGANEQYF; CDR3 DNA: TGTGCCAGCAGCTACCAGGGGGCCAACGAGCAGTACTTC; D gene: TRBD1; J gene: TRBJ2-7; clone size: NA; V gene: TRBV14
CDR3 protein: CASSYSGGLRETQYF; CDR3 DNA: TGTGCCAGCAGTTACTCAGGGGGGTTGAGGGAGACCCAGTACTTC; D gene: NA; J gene: TRBJ2-5; clone size: NA; V gene: TRBV6-6
CDR3 protein: CASSERYNQPQHF; CDR3 DNA: TGTGCCAGCAGTGAGAGGTACAATCAGCCCCAGCATTTT; D gene: NA; J gene: TRBJ1-5; clone size: NA; V gene: TRBV6-1
CDR3 protein: CASSFGGTEAFF; CDR3 DNA: TGTGCCAGCAGCTTTGGAGGCACTGAAGCTTTCTTT; D gene: NA; J gene: TRBJ1-1; clone size: NA; V gene: TRBV5-4
CDR3 protein: CASSPPGRPNEKLFF; CDR3 DNA: TGTGCCAGCTCACCACCGGGAAGACCTAATGAAAAACTGTTTTTT; D gene: NA; J gene: TRBJ1-4; clone size: NA; V gene: TRBV18
CDR3 protein: CASITGGAGSEKLFF; CDR3 DNA: TGTGCCAGCATTACAGGGGGCGCAGGGAGTGAAAAACTGTTTTTT; D gene: TRBD1; J gene: TRBJ1-4; clone size: NA; V gene: TRBV28
CDR3 protein: CASSPPGWMGLEEKLFF; CDR3 DNA: TGTGCCAGCTCACCACCGGGATGGATGGGGCTGGAGGAAAAACTGTTTTTT; D gene: NA; J gene: TRBJ1-4; clone size: NA; V gene: TRBV18